The 4 T cell receptor beta chains listed next were all sequenced from one sample in a study of TIL therapy for anti-PD-1-resistant metastatic lung cancer. The time point was: pre-treatment sample, taken before nivolumab and TIL therapy. The libraries were made with immunoSEQ v3. Method: immunoSEQ multiplex PCR; TCRdb's copy keeps in-frame clones and lacks some. The repertoire has 15,000 to 20,000 clones, 83% of them found once; the top ten carry about 2.3%. Sample: blood, taken at baseline. The receptors originated from a person between 30 and 80 years old with non-small cell lung cancer.

The chain carries TRBV11-2 and TRBJ1-1, with D unresolved. CDR1 is SGHAT, CDR2 FQNNGV, per germline. Trimming pared 3 bases from V and 4 bases from J, leaving 18 bases between. This CDR3 has 16 residues. The CDR3: CASSLGLQSAITEAFF. The CDR3 coding sequence is TGTGCCAGCAGCTTGGGCCTACAGAGCGCTATCACTGAAGCTTTCTTT.

The V and J genes are TRBV11-2 and TRBJ1-1; 8 positions agree with TRBD1. CDR3 length: 17 amino acids. V was pared by 4 bases and J by 0 bases, with 10 bases of the junction left unmatched. The germline V gene has CDR1 SGHAT and CDR2 FQNNGV. CDR3 bases: TGTGCCAGCAGCTCGATCCCGACAGGGGTCGTGAACACTGAAGCTTTCTTT. As protein: CASSSIPTGVVNTEAFF. Complete variable domain (other parts from reference TRBV11-2 and TRBJ1-1): EAGVAQSPRYKIIEKRQSVAFWCNPISGHATLYWYQQILGQGPKLLIQFQNNGVVDDSQLPKDRFSAERLKGVDSTLKIQPAKLEDSAVYLCASSSIPTGVVNTEAFFGQGTRLTVV.

The rearrangement uses TRBV7-3 and TRBJ2-3; possibly TRBD2 for D (6 bases). V was cut by 5 bases and J by 5 bases, with 23 bases left in between. The CDR3 consists of 17 residues. Germline-derived CDR1 and CDR2 are SGHTA and FQGTGA. DNA for the CDR3: TGTGCCAGCAGCCCGGAGCGACTTTGGGCTAGCGAAGATACGCAGTATTTT. This translates into CASSPERLWASEDTQYF. Full variable domain (remainder filled in from reference TRBV7-3 and TRBJ2-3): GAGVSQTPSNKVTEKGKYVELRCDPISGHTALYWYRQSLGQGPEFLIYFQGTGAADDSGLPNDRFFAVRPEGSVSTLKIQRTERGDSAVYLCASSPERLWASEDTQYFGPGTRLTVL.

The table lists this clone with a count of one. The rearrangement joins TRBV11-1 to TRBJ2-7; TRBD1 agrees at 9 bases. Losses at the gene ends were 3 bases for V and 5 bases for J; bases not matched to a gene: 8. Looked up from germline, CDR1 is SGHAT and CDR2 is FQDESV (reference sequence). The CDR3 totals 15 residues. The CDR3 sequence: CASSLGQGVSDEQYF. The CDR3 bases are TGTGCCAGCAGCTTGGGACAGGGAGTCAGCGACGAGCAGTACTTC.